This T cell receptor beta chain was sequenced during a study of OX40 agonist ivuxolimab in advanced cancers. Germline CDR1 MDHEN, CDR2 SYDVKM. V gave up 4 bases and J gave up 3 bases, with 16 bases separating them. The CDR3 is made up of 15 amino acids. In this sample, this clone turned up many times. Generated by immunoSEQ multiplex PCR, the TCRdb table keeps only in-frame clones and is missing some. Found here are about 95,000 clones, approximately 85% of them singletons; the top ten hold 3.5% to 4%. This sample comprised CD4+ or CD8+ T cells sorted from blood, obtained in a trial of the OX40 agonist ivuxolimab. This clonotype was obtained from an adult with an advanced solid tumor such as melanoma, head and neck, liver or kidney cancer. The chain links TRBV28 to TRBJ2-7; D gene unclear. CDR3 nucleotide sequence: TGTGCCAGCAGTTCCATCGGCGGCAAAGACTACGAGCAGTACTTC. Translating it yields CASSSIGGKDYEQYF.